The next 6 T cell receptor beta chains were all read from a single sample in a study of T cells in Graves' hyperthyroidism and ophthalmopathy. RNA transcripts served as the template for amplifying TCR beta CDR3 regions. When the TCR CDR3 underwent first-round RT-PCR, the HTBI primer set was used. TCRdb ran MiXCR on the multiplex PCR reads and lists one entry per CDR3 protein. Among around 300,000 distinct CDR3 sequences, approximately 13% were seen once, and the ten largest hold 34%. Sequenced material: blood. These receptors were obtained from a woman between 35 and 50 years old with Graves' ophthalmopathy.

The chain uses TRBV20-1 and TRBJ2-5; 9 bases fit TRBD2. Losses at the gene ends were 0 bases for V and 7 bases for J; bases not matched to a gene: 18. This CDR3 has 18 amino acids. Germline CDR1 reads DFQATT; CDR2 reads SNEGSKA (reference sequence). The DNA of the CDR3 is TGCAGTGCTAGAGATCGGGGCGGGGGGGTACCTGGGCCTTCGACCCAGTACTTC. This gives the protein CSARDRGGGVPGPSTQYF.

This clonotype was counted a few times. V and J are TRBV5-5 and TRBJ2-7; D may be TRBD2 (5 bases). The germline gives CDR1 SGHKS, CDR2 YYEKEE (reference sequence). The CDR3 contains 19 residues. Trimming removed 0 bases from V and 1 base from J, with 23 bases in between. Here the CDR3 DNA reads TGTGCCAGCAGCTTGGCACCCGGTTTATCCCCCGGAGGATCCTACGAGCAGTACTTC. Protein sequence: CASSLAPGLSPGGSYEQYF.

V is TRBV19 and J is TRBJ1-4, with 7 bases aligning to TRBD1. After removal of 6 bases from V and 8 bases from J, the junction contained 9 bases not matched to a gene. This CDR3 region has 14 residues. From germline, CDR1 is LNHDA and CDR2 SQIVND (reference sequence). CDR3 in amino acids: CASREAGGREKLFF. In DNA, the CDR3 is TGTGCCAGTAGGGAGGCAGGGGGTCGAGAAAAACTGTTTTTT.

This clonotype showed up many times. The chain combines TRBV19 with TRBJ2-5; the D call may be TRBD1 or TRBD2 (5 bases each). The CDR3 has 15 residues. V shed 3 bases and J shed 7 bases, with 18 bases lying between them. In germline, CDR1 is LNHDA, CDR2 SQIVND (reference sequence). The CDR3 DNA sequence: TGTGCCAGTAGTATCGAGAACGGGGCCGAGGGGACCCAGTACTTC. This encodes CASSIENGAEGTQYF.

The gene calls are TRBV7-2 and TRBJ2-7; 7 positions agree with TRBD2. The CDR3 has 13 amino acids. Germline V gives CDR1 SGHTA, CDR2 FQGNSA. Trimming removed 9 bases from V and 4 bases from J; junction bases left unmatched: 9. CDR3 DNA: TGTGCCAGAAGGAAGGACGGGGGGTACGAGCAGTACTTC. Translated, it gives CARRKDGGYEQYF.

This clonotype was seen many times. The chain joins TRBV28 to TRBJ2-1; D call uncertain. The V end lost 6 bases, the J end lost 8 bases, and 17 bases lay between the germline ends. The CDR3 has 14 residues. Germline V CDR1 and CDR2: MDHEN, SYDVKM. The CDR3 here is CASRRTQVYHEQFF. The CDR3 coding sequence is TGTGCCAGCAGGCGAACACAAGTTTACCATGAGCAGTTCTTC.